This TCR beta chain was sequenced in a study of vaccination and CD4 T cells after COVID-19. Study-level information: Investigators drew the post-COVID samples a median roughly 96 days after diagnosis, with a range of 35 to 161. Ranging from 14 to 241, the interval between dose two and post-vaccine sampling had a median of roughly 73 days.

Sequencing of the DNA from cultured CD4+ T cells was carried out with the Oncomine TCR Beta short-read assay. One entry per CDR3 protein results from TCRdb running MiXCR on the PCR reads. The sample holds about 19,000 distinct CDR3 sequences, 30% to 40% seen once. As concerns this clonotype: Its cognate antigen is unknown.

V gave up 0 bases and J gave up 0 bases, with 10 bases separating them. CDR3 length: 15 residues. Germline V lookup: CDR1 SGDLS, CDR2 YYNGEE. Treatment noted: approximately 9-day PBMC culture with coronavirus spike peptide pools or control peptides (ViraFEST assay). The chain is built from TRBV9 and TRBJ2-7, with D possibly being TRBD1 or TRBD2 (6 bases each). The sequenced sample was cultured CD4+ T cells from blood. The source of this sequence is a human donor with COVID-19. The CDR3 loop is CASSVDGGRSYEQYF. The DNA for the CDR3 is TGTGCCAGCAGCGTAGACGGGGGCCGCTCCTACGAGCAGTACTTC.